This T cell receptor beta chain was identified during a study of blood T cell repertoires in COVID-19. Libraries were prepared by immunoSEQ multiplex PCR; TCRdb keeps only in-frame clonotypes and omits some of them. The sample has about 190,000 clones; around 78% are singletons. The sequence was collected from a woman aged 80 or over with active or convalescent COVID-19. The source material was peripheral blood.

The CDR3 DNA reads TGTGCCAGCAGCCAAGATAAAGGGGAGCTGTTTTTT. The encoded protein is CASSQDKGELFF. V usage is TRBV3-1 (or the pseudogene TRBV3-2) and J usage is TRBJ2-2; D is undetermined. The V end was cut by 0 bases, the J end by 8 bases, with 4 bases between. This CDR3 comprises 12 residues. Germline loops: CDR1 LGHDT, CDR2 YNNKEL (reference sequence).